This note documents a single T cell receptor (beta chain) sequence. CDR1 SGHTS and CDR2 YDEGEE come from the germline V gene. The V and J ends lost 2 bases and 6 bases, in that order; junction bases with no gene match: 7. This CDR3 is built from 14 residues. These data belong to a study of blood T cell repertoires in COVID-19. In the study overall: From the United States, Italy and Spain came samples of acute and convalescent COVID-19. T cells, B-cell-depleted T cells, or PBMCs provided the cDNA or gDNA that served as material.

Original data processing: Amplification of reference gene primers provided the estimated nucleated cell counts. Clones were read by immunoSEQ multiplex PCR, and TCRdb kept only the in-frame ones, dropping some. For V, J and clone size, that table is used; D and trimming come from the DNA. This sample has around 160,000 clones, with over 85% found just once. The specimen sequenced was peripheral blood. The chain uses TRBV5-8 and TRBJ2-7; 8 bases agree with TRBD1. The TCR comes from a man in his sixties with active or convalescent COVID-19. The CDR3 spells CASSFAQGAGEQYF. In DNA form, the CDR3 reads TGTGCCAGCAGCTTCGCTCAGGGGGCCGGCGAGCAGTACTTC.